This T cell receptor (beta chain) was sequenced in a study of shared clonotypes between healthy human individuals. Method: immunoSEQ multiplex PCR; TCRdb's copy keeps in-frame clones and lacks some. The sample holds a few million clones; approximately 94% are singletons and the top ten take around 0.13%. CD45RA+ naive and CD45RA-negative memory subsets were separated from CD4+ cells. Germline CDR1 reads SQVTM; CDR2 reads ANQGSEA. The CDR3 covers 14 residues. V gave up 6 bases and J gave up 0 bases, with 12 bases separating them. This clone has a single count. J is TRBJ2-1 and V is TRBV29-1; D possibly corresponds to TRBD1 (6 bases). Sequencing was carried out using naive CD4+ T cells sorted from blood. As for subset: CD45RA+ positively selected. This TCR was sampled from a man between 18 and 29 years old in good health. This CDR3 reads CSVITGSSYNEQFF. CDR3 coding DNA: TGCAGCGTAATAACAGGGAGCTCCTACAATGAGCAGTTCTTC.